This is a list of T cell receptor beta chains from one sample in a study of T cell responses to AZD1222 COVID-19 vaccine. Sequenced by immunoSEQ multiplex PCR; TCRdb stores in-frame clones only, minus some. Of 150,000 or so clones listed, roughly 90% are singletons. The sequences come from peripheral blood, collected on day 0 of AZD1222 vaccination. The receptors here all came from an adult in good health. Both conserved end residues are part of each CDR3. The order of the fields is CDR3 DNA, CDR3 protein, clone size, J gene, CDR3 length, D gene, V gene. D genes are given only for firm matches. Where a row states a size, it is once, few, many or the class of an expanded clone; other rows omit it.

TGTGCCAGCAGCCAAGGGTTCGGGCCCTACGAGCAGTACTTC,CASSQGFGPYEQYF,-,TRBJ2-7,14,-,TRBV4-2
TGCAGCGTTGGACCGAGGGATCCAGGCACAGGCTTAGGCGGAGAACACACCTTC,CSVGPRDPGTGLGGEHTF,-,TRBJ1-2,18,-,TRBV29-1
TGTGCCATCGGGGAACCCGGGGCCAGCAATCAGCCCCAGCATTTT,CAIGEPGASNQPQHF,-,TRBJ1-5,15,-,TRBV10-3
TGTGCCAGCAGCTTGGCCCGAACAGGGGCTGGGGCCAACGTCCTGACTTTC,CASSLARTGAGANVLTF,-,TRBJ2-6,17,TRBD1,TRBV3-1/TRBV3-2
TGTGCCAGCAGCCGCCCGCAGGGGGCATACACAGATACGCAGTATTTT,CASSRPQGAYTDTQYF,-,TRBJ2-3,16,TRBD1,TRBV7-8
TGTGCCAGCAGCTTGGGTCCTGGGACAGCCATTCAGTACTTC,CASSLGPGTAIQYF,-,TRBJ2-4,14,TRBD1,TRBV5-6
TGTGCCAGCAGTCGGGGCAGGGACACTGAAGCTTTCTTT,CASSRGRDTEAFF,-,TRBJ1-1,13,-,TRBV2
TGTGCCAGCAGCCACCCGGGACGGAAGAACACTGAAGCTTTCTTT,CASSHPGRKNTEAFF,-,TRBJ1-1,15,-,TRBV3-1/TRBV3-2
TGTGCCACCAGTGATTTGTCGGGGACAGATACGCAGTATTTT,CATSDLSGTDTQYF,-,TRBJ2-3,14,-,TRBV24-1
TGTGCCAGCGGCGCCGGGACTAGCGGGATCGATGAGCAGTTCTTC,CASGAGTSGIDEQFF,-,TRBJ2-1,15,TRBD2,TRBV27
TGTGCCAGCAGTCCCAGGGGAAGACTGTCTACTGAAGCTTTCTTT,CASSPRGRLSTEAFF,-,TRBJ1-1,15,-,TRBV6-5
TGTGCCAGCAGTTTACTTACGGCGACGGCTTTCTTT,CASSLLTATAFF,-,TRBJ1-1,12,-,TRBV28
TGCGCCAGCAGCTTGGCCAACGGCGGGGGGGCCGGTAGTAGAGAGACCCAGTACTTC,CASSLANGGGAGSRETQYF,few,TRBJ2-5,19,TRBD2,TRBV5-1
TGTGCCAGCAGCCCCATGGATGGTGGCTACACCTTC,CASSPMDGGYTF,-,TRBJ1-2,12,-,TRBV5-4
TGCAGTGCCGAGTTGAACACTGAAGCTTTCTTT,CSAELNTEAFF,few,TRBJ1-1,11,-,TRBV20-1
TGTGCCAGCAGCTTAGAGGCGGGAAGTTCCTACGAGCAGTACTTC,CASSLEAGSSYEQYF,-,TRBJ2-7,15,-,TRBV7-9
TGTGCCAGCAGCCAGCATCTTAGCACAGATACGCAGTATTTT,CASSQHLSTDTQYF,-,TRBJ2-3,14,-,TRBV7-2
TGTGCCAGAGGTACTATACCGACTGCTTCACACCCCGAGCAGTACTTC,CARGTIPTASHPEQYF,-,TRBJ2-7,16,-,TRBV19
TGTGCCAGCAGCCAGCCGCGTACAGGGGGATCTGATGGCTACACCTTC,CASSQPRTGGSDGYTF,-,TRBJ1-2,16,TRBD1,TRBV16
TGTGCCAGCAGTTATCAGGGGACTACTGGGGAGACCCAGTACTTC,CASSYQGTTGETQYF,-,TRBJ2-5,15,-,TRBV6-2/TRBV6-3
TGTGCCAGCAGTCGGGCCGGGGCTCAGAATGAAAAACTGTTTTTT,CASSRAGAQNEKLFF,-,TRBJ1-4,15,-,TRBV28
TGTGCCACCAGTGATCCGTCGGAGCGGGGGGTCTACAATGAGCAGTTCTTC,CATSDPSERGVYNEQFF,-,TRBJ2-1,17,TRBD2,TRBV24-1
TGTGCCAGCAGCCAAGATCCTAGGGACAGGGGCCCGCCCCGATCTGGGGCCAACGTCCTGACTTTC,CASSQDPRDRGPPRSGANVLTF,-,TRBJ2-6,22,TRBD1,TRBV3-1/TRBV3-2
TGTGCCAGCAGCCATGAGGGCGAGCAGGGAAAACTGTTTTTT,CASSHEGEQGKLFF,-,TRBJ1-4,14,-,TRBV3-1/TRBV3-2
TGTGCCAGCAGTTTAACCCCGTCCGGGGAGCTGTTTTTT,CASSLTPSGELFF,few,TRBJ2-2,13,-,TRBV12-3/TRBV12-4
TGTGCCAGCACCGACGGAGTACCCTCGGAGACCCAGTACTTC,CASTDGVPSETQYF,-,TRBJ2-5,14,-,TRBV11-2
TGTGCCAGCAGTTACTCGATTTCTCTCAATCAGCCCCAGCATTTT,CASSYSISLNQPQHF,-,TRBJ1-5,15,-,TRBV6-5
TGTGCCAGCAGCTCGAGACAGGGTACCGAAAAACTGTTTTTT,CASSSRQGTEKLFF,once,TRBJ1-4,14,TRBD1,TRBV5-5
TGTGCCAGCAGTTCGCATCGGGACTACCGCACAGATACGCAGTATTTT,CASSSHRDYRTDTQYF,-,TRBJ2-3,16,TRBD2,TRBV6-2/TRBV6-3
TGTGCCAGCAGGCTCCAGACAGGGAGTGTCGAGCAGTACTTC,CASRLQTGSVEQYF,-,TRBJ2-7,14,TRBD1,TRBV27
TGTGCCAGCACCAGACAGGTTTTGGGAAACACCATATATTTT,CASTRQVLGNTIYF,few,TRBJ1-3,14,-,TRBV28
TGTGCCAGCAGCCAACGGGGGGCCACGAATGAGCAGTTCTTC,CASSQRGATNEQFF,-,TRBJ2-1,14,-,TRBV3-1/TRBV3-2
TGTGCCAGCAGCAAACCTGGACCGATGGGAGAAAAACTGTTTTTT,CASSKPGPMGEKLFF,-,TRBJ1-4,15,-,TRBV7-9
TGTGCCAGTACCTTGGGGGAAAACTATGGCTACACCTTC,CASTLGENYGYTF,-,TRBJ1-2,13,-,TRBV19
TGTGCCAGCAGCTTATTTTTGGGGGACACTGAAGCTTTCTTT,CASSLFLGDTEAFF,-,TRBJ1-1,14,-,TRBV7-3
TGTGCCAGCAGCTCCCCGCCTAACACTGAAGCTTTCTTT,CASSSPPNTEAFF,-,TRBJ1-1,13,-,TRBV9
TGTGCTAGTGGTTTGGTACCCCCGCCGACAGTGTTTGGAGACTACACCTTC,CASGLVPPPTVFGDYTF,-,TRBJ1-2,17,-,TRBV12-5
TGTGCCAGCAGCCGCGGGAGGGCCAGGGCCTACGAGCAGTACTTC,CASSRGRARAYEQYF,-,TRBJ2-7,15,TRBD2,TRBV5-6
TGTGCCAGCAGCGTAGCTACAGGGGCTGGTGAAAAACTGTTTTTT,CASSVATGAGEKLFF,-,TRBJ1-4,15,TRBD1,TRBV9
TGCGCCAGCAGCTGGACCCCGGGATTGGGAAATGAAAAACTGTTTTTT,CASSWTPGLGNEKLFF,-,TRBJ1-4,16,-,TRBV5-1
TGTGCCAGCAGGAGACAGCTCAATCAGCCCCAGCATTTT,CASRRQLNQPQHF,-,TRBJ1-5,13,-,TRBV6-6
TGTGCCAGCAGCCCTAGAGGACATTCCTACGAGCAGTACTTC,CASSPRGHSYEQYF,-,TRBJ2-7,14,-,TRBV9
TGTGCCAGCAGTGAATGGGCAGCGAGCAATCAGCCCCAGCATTTT,CASSEWAASNQPQHF,once,TRBJ1-5,15,-,TRBV2
TGTGCCAGCAGCTTAAGGAGCGCTAGCACAGATACGCAGTATTTT,CASSLRSASTDTQYF,-,TRBJ2-3,15,-,TRBV7-3
TGTGCCACCACTCCGGGACTCAGGAGCTCCTACAATGAGCAGTTCTTC,CATTPGLRSSYNEQFF,few,TRBJ2-1,16,-,TRBV15